The sequence of this T cell receptor beta chain was determined in a study of Ad26.COV2.S vaccination and SARS-CoV-2 variants. Study-wide results and caveats: Assessments of TCR breadth and depth may have underestimated the total T cell responses. Recipients of either vaccine or placebo displayed similar breadth of non-spike TCRs. Placebo recipients trailed vaccine recipients in spike-specific TCR breadth.

Assay used: immunoSEQ multiplex PCR; TCRdb lists only in-frame clones, some missing. The sample includes over 130,000 clones, about nine tenths seen only once; the top ten take approximately 5.1%. This CDR3 spans 13 amino acids. The V and J ends lost 1 base and 8 bases, in that order; junction bases with no gene match: 4. CDR1 is LGHNA, CDR2 YSLEER, per germline. The sample holds a few counts of this clone. The antigen is unknown. Sequenced here: peripheral blood, sampled after recovery from COVID-19. This rearrangement joins TRBV4-3 to TRBJ1-1, with 7 bases that match TRBD1. The sequence was collected from a human donor who had recovered from COVID-19. CDR3 protein: CASSQVQGGEAFF. CDR3 bases: TGCGCCAGCAGCCAAGTCCAGGGGGGAGAAGCTTTCTTT.